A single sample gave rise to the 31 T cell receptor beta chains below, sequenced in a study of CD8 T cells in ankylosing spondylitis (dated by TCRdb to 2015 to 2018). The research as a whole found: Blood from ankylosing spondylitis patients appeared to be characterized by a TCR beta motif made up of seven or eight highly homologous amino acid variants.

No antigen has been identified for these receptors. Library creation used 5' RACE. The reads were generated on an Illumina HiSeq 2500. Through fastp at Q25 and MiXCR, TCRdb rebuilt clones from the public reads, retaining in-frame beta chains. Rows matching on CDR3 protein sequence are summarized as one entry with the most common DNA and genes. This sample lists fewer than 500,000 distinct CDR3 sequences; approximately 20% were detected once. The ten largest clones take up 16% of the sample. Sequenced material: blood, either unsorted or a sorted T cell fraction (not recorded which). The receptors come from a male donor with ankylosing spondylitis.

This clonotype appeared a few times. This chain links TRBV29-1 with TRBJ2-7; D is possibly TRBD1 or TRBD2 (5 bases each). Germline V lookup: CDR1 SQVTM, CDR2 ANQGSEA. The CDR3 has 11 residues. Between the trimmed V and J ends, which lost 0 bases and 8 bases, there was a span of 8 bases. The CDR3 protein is CSVEEGEQQYF. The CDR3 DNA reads TGCAGCGTTGAAGAAGGGGAGCAGCAGTACTTC.

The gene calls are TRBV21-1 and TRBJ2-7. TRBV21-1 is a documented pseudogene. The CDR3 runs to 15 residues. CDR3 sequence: CASSKVGRSSYEQYF. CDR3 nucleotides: TGTGCCAGCAGCAAAGTGGGCAGAAGTTCCTACGAGCAGTACTTC.

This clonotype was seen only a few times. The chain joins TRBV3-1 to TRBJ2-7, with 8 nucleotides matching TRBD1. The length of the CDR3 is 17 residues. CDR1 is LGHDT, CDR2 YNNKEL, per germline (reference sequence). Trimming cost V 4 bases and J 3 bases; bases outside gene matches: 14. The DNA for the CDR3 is TGTGCCAGCAGCCGAACAACCGACCAGGGGGCGGTCTACGAGCAGTACTTC. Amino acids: CASSRTTDQGAVYEQYF.

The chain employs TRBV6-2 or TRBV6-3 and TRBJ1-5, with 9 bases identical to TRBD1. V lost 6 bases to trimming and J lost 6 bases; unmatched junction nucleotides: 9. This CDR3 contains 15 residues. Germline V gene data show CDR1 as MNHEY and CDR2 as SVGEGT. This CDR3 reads CASSIGTGPTQPQHF. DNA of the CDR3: TGTGCCAGCAGCATCGGGACAGGGCCGACTCAGCCCCAGCATTTT.

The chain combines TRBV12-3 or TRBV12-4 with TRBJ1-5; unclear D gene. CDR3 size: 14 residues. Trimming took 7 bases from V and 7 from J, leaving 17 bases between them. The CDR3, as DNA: TGTGCCAGCACCTCGCCGGGGATGAACCAGCCCCAGCATTTT. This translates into CASTSPGMNQPQHF.

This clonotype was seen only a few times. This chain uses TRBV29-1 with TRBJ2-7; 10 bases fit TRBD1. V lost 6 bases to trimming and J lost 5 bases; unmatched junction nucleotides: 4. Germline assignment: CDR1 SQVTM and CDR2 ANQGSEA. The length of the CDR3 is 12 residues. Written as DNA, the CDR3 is TGCAGCGTAACCGGGACAGGGGACGAGCAGTACTTC. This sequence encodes CSVTGTGDEQYF.

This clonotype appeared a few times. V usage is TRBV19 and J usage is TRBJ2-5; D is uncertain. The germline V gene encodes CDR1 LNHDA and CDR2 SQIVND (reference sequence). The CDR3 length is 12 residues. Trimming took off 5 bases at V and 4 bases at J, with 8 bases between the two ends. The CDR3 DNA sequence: TGTGCCAGTAGTGCGCCTGGAGAGACCCAGTACTTC. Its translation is CASSAPGETQYF. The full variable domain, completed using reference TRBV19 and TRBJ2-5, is DGGITQSPKYLFRKEGQNVTLSCEQNLNHDAMYWYRQDPGQGLRLIYYSQIVNDFQKGDIAEGYSVSREKKESFPLTVTSAQKNPTAFYLCASSAPGETQYFGPGTRLLVL.

CDR3 protein: CASCTGITNEKLFF. The CDR3 coding sequence is TGTGCCAGTTGCACAGGAATAACTAATGAAAAACTGTTTTTT. The chain carries TRBV12-3 or TRBV12-4 and TRBJ1-4; tentatively, D is TRBD1 (5 bases). V dropped 9 bases and J dropped 1 base, with 12 bases sitting between them. The CDR3 loop spans 14 amino acids.

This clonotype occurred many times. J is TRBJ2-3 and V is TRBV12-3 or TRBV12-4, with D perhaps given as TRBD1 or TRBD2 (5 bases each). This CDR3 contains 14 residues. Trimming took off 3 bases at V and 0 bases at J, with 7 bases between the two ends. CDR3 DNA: TGTGCCAGCAGTTTGGGACGGAGCACAGATACGCAGTATTTT. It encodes CASSLGRSTDTQYF.

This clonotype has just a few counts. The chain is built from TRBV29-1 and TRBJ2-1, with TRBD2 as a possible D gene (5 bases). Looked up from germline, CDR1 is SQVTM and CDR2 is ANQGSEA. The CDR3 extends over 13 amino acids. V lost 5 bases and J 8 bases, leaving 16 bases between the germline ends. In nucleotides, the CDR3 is TGCAGCGTTCAGGTGACTACACTCTATGAGCAGTTCTTC. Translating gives CSVQVTTLYEQFF.

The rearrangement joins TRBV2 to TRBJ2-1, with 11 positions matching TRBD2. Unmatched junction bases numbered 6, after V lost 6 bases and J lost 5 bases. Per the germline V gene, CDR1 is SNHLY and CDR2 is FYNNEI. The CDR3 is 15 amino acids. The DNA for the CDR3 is TGTGCCAGCAGGCTACTAGCGGGAGCCGACAATGAGCAGTTCTTC. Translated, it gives CASRLLAGADNEQFF.

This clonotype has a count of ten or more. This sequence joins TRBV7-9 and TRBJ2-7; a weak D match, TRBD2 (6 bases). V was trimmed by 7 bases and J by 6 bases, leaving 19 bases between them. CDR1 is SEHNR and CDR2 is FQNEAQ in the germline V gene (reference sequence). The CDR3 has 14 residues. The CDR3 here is CASMVLEGVGEQYF. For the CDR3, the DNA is TGTGCCAGCATGGTGTTGGAGGGCGTCGGCGAGCAGTACTTC.

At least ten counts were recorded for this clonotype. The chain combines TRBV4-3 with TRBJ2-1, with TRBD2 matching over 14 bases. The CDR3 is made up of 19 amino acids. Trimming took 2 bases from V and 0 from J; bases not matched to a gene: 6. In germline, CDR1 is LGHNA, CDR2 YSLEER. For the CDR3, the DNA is TGCGCCAGCAGCCAACCTGGACTAGCGGGAGGAAGCTCCTACAATGAGCAGTTCTTC. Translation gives CASSQPGLAGGSSYNEQFF.

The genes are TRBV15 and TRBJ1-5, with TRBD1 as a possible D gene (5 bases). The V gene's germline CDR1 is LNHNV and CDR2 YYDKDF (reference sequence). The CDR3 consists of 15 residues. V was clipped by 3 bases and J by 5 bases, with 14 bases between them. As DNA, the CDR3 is TGTGCCACCAGCAGGGGGACCGCATGGGATCAGCCCCAGCATTTT. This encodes CATSRGTAWDQPQHF.

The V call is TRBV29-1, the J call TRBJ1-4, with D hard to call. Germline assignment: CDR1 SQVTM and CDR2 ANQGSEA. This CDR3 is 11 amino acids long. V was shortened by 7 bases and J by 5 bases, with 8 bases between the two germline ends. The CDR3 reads CSGSMNEKLFF. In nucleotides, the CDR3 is TGCAGCGGATCCATGAATGAAAAACTGTTTTTT.

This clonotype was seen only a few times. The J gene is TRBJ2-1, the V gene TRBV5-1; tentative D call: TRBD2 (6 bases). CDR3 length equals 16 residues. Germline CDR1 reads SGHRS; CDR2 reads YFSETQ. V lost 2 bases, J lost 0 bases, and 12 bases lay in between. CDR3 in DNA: TGCGCCAGCAGCTTTTGGGGGAGGAGCTCCTACAATGAGCAGTTCTTC. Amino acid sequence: CASSFWGRSSYNEQFF.

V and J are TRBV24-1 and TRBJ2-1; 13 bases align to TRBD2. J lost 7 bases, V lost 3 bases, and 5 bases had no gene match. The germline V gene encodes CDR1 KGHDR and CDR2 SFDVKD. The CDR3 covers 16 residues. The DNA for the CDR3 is TGTGCCACCAGTGATCGGACTAGCGGGAGTCGGAATGAGCAGTTCTTC. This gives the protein CATSDRTSGSRNEQFF.

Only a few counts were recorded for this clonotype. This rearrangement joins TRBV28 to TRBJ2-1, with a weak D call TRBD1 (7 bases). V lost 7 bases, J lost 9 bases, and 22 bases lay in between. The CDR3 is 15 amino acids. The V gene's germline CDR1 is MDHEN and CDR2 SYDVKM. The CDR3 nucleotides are TGTGCCAGCACCCTGTGGGCAGGGGGGACGAGTGAGCAGTTCTTC. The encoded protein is CASTLWAGGTSEQFF.

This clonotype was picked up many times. The CDR3 nucleotides are TGTGCCATCAGTACCGAGCAAGAGACCCAGTACTTC. The encoded protein is CAISTEQETQYF. The chain carries TRBV10-3 and TRBJ2-5; D is unresolved. V lost 5 bases and J lost 2, with 6 bases in between. Germline V gives CDR1 ENHRY, CDR2 SYGVKD. CDR3 length: 12 residues.

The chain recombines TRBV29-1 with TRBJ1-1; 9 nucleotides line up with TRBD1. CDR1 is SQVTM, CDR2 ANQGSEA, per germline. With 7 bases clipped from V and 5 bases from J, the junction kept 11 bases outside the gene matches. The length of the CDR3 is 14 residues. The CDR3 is CSGSVQGAGTEAFF. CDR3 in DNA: TGCAGCGGTTCCGTACAGGGGGCAGGGACTGAAGCTTTCTTT. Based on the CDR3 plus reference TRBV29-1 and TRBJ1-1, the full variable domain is SAVISQKPSRDICQRGTSLTIQCQVDSQVTMMFWYRQQPGQSLTLIATANQGSEATYESGFVIDKFPISRPNLTFSTLTVSNMSPEDSSIYLCSGSVQGAGTEAFFGQGTRLTVV.

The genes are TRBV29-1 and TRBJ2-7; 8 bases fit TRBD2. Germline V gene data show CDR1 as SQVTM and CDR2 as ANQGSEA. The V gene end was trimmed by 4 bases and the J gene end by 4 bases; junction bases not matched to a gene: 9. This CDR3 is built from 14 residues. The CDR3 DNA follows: TGCAGCGTTGTCACATCGGGAGGGAGGTACGAGCAGTACTTC. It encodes CSVVTSGGRYEQYF.

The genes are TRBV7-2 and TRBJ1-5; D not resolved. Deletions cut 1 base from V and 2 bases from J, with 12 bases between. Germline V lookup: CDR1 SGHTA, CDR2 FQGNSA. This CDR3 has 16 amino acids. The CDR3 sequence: CASSLVSGSGNQPQHF. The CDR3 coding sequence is TGTGCCAGCAGCTTAGTTTCGGGATCCGGCAATCAGCCCCAGCATTTT.

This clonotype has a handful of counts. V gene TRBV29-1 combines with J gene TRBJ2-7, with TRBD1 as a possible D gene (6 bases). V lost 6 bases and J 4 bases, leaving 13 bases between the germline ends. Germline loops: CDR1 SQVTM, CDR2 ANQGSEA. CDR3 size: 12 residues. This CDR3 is CSVGQRGYEQYF. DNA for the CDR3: TGCAGCGTAGGACAGAGAGGGTACGAGCAGTACTTC.

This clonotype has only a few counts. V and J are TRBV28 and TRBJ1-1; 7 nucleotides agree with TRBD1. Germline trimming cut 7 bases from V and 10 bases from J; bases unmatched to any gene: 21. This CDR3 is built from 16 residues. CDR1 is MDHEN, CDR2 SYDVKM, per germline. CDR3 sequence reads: CASTGDSLTRGGRAFF. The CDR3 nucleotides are TGTGCCAGCACTGGGGACAGTCTAACACGGGGGGGGCGAGCTTTCTTT.

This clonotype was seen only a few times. For the CDR3, the DNA is TGTGCCAGCAGTCCCGGGTCCGAATGGGGCTACACCTTC. Amino acids: CASSPGSEWGYTF. V gene TRBV27 combines with J gene TRBJ1-2; no clear D. V dropped 5 bases and J dropped 8 bases, with 15 bases sitting between them. The CDR3 has 13 amino acids. CDR1 and CDR2 (germline): MNHEY, SMNVEV (reference sequence).

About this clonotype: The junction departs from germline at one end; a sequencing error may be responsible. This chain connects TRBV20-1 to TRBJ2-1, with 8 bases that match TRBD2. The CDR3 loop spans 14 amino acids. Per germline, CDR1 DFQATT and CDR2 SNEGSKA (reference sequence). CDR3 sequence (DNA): TGCAGTGCAAGAGCGGGAGCCCGCTACAATGAGCAGTTCTTC. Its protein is CSARAGARYNEQFF.

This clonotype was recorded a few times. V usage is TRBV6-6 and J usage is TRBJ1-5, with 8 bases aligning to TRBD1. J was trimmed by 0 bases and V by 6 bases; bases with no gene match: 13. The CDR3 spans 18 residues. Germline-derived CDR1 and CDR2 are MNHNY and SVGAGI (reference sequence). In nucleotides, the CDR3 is TGTGCCAGCAGCACGGACAGGGAAAGGGCCTATAGCAATCAGCCCCAGCATTTT. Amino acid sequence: CASSTDRERAYSNQPQHF.

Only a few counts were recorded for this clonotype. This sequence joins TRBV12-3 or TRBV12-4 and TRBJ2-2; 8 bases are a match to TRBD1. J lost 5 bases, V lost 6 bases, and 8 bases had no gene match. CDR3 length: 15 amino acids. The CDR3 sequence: CASRAGQGRTGELFF. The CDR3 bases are TGTGCCAGCAGGGCAGGACAGGGCAGGACCGGGGAGCTGTTTTTT.

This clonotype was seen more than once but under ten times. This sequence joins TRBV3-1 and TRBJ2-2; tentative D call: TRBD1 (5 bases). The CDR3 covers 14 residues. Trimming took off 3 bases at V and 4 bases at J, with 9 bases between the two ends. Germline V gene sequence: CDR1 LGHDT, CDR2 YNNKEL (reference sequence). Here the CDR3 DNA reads TGTGCCAGCAGCCAGCAGGGTGGCACCGGGGAGCTGTTTTTT. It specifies CASSQQGGTGELFF.

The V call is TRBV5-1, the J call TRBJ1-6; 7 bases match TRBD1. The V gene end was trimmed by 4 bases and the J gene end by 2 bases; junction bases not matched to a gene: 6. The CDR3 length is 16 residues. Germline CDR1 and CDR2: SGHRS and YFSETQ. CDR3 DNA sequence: TGCGCCAGCAGCATCAGACAGGGAACCTATAATTCACCCCTCCACTTT. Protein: CASSIRQGTYNSPLHF.

CDR3 region: CASSRWTSGPSTDTQYF. CDR3 nucleotides: TGTGCCAGCAGCCGGTGGACTAGCGGGCCTAGCACAGATACGCAGTATTTT. V gene TRBV3-1 combines with J gene TRBJ2-3; 11 nucleotides line up with TRBD2. Germline lookup yields CDR1 LGHDT and CDR2 YNNKEL (reference sequence). The CDR3 runs 17 residues. Trimming at V came to 4 bases and at J to 0 bases, leaving 6 bases not matched to a gene.